The source of this T cell receptor (beta chain) is a study of identifying expanded T cells in peripheral blood. Deletions cut 5 bases from V and 5 bases from J, with 15 bases between. CDR3 size: 15 residues. The germline CDR1 and CDR2 sequences are MNHNS and SASEGT. Profiled with immunoSEQ multiplex PCR; TCRdb holds only in-frame clones, not every one. This sample carries 95,000 or so clones, approximately 84% of them seen once, and the ten largest clones take around 6%. Sample: blood. The sequence was obtained from a person aged 18-69 years in good health. This chain uses TRBV6-1 with TRBJ2-2; tentative D call: TRBD2 (7 bases). CDR3 DNA sequence: TGTGCCAGCAGTCTCGACGGGGGGCGGACCGGGGAGCTGTTTTTT. Residues: CASSLDGGRTGELFF.